This is a list of T cell receptor beta chains from one sample in a study of identical twins' blood T cells. TCRdb analysed the 5' RACE reads with MiXCR anew, one entry per CDR3 protein. The sample lists a few hundred thousand distinct CDR3 sequences, under 30% occurring once. Sequences were obtained from PBMCs. All receptors come from a woman aged 18-49 years in good health. CDR3s include the opening cysteine and the closing phenylalanine or tryptophan. The D gene is left open where the match is weak. The size of a clone is reported for some rows only, either as once, few or many, or as a class for expanded clones.

v_gene,abundance,d_gene,j_gene,CDR3nt,CDR3aa
TRBV4-3,few,NA,TRBJ2-1,TGCGCCAGCAGCCGGGGAAGCAATGAGCAGTTCTTC,CASSRGSNEQFF
TRBV5-6,NA,NA,TRBJ2-3,TGTGCCAGCAGCTTGTTAGGGGGGGGGCCATATACGCAGTATTTT,CASSLLGGGPYTQYF
TRBV19,few,NA,TRBJ2-7,TGTGCCAGTAGTCACAGGGGAGGAGAACGCGAGCAGTACTTC,CASSHRGGEREQYF
TRBV12-3/TRBV12-4,NA,NA,TRBJ1-1,TGTGCCAGCAGTTTGTTGCTTAACTCCTATGCCACTGAAGCTTTCTTT,CASSLLLNSYATEAFF
TRBV20-1,few,NA,TRBJ2-2,TGCAGTGCTAGATATAACACCGGGGAGCTGTTTTTT,CSARYNTGELFF
TRBV7-2,NA,NA,TRBJ1-6,TGTGCCAGCAGACCCGACAGGATCTCCTATAATTCACCCCTCCACTTT,CASRPDRISYNSPLHF
TRBV19,few,TRBD1,TRBJ2-7,TGTGCCAGTAGTATAGTAGGGGGCGCCTCCTACGAGCAGTACTTC,CASSIVGGASYEQYF
TRBV11-2,NA,NA,TRBJ2-5,TGTGCCAGCAGCGAATCAGCCCAAGAGACCCAGTACTTC,CASSESAQETQYF
TRBV2,few,NA,TRBJ1-2,TGTGCCAGCAGCGTTGAGCAGGGAGGCTATGGCTACACCTTC,CASSVEQGGYGYTF
TRBV5-1,few,NA,TRBJ2-6,TGCGCCAGCAGCTTGGTTGGTGGTGGGGCCAACGTCCTGACTTTC,CASSLVGGGANVLTF
TRBV27,NA,NA,TRBJ2-6,TGTGCCACCGTGTCTGGGGCCAACGTCCTGACTTTC,CATVSGANVLTF
TRBV19,NA,NA,TRBJ1-1,TGTGCCATCGGGTGGGACACTGAAGCTTTCTTT,CAIGWDTEAFF
TRBV19,NA,NA,TRBJ1-1,TGTGCCAGTAAATTGTGGGGGACTGAAGCTTTCTTT,CASKLWGTEAFF
TRBV10-3,NA,TRBD2,TRBJ2-1,TGTGTCATCAGTACTAGCGATTCCTACAATGAGCAGTTCTTC,CVISTSDSYNEQFF
TRBV20-1,NA,NA,TRBJ2-7,TGCAGTGCTAGATTTGAGGGCCTCGGCGAGCAGTACTTC,CSARFEGLGEQYF
TRBV20-1,few,TRBD1,TRBJ1-1,TGCAGTGCTAGAAAGATACAGGGGATGAACACTGAAGCTTTCTTT,CSARKIQGMNTEAFF